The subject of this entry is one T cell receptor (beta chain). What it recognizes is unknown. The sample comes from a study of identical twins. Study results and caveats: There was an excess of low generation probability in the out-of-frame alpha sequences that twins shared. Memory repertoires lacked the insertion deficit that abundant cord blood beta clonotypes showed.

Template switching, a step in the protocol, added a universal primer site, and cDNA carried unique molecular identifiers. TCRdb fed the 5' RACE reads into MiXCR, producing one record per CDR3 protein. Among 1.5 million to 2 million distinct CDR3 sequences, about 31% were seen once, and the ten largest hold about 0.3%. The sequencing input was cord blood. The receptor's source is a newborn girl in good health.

The CDR3 protein is CASSPRTGSDIQYF. The CDR3 coding sequence is TGTGCCAGCAGCCCGCGGACAGGTTCGGACATTCAGTACTTC. The chain uses TRBV7-6 and TRBJ2-4, with 7 bases lining up with TRBD1. The CDR3 is 14 residues long. Trimming cost V 5 bases and J 8 bases; bases outside gene matches: 9. Germline loops: CDR1 SGHVS, CDR2 FNYEAQ.